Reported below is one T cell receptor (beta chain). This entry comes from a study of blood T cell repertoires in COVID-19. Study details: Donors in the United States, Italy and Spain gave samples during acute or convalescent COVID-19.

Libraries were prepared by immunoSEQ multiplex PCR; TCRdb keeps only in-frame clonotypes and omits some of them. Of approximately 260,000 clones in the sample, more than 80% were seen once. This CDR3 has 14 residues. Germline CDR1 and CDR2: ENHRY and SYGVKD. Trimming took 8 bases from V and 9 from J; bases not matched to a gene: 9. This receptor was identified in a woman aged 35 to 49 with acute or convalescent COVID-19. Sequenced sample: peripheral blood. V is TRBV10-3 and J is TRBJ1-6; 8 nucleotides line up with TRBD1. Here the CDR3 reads CAIHPGGEASPLHF. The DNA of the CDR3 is TGTGCCATCCACCCAGGGGGCGAGGCTTCACCCCTCCACTTT.